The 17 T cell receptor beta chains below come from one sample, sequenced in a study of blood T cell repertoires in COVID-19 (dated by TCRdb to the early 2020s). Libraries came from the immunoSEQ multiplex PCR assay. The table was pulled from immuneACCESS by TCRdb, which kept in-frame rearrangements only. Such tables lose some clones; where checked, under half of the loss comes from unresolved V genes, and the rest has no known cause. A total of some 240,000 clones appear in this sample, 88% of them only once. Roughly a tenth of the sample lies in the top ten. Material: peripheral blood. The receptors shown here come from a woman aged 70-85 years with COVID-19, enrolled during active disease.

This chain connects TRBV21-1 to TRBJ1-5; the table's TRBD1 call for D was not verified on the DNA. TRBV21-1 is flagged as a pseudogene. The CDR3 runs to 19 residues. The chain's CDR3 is CASSARLSGQGAFNQPQHF. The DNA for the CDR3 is TGTGCCAGCAGCGCTCGTCTCTCGGGGCAGGGGGCTTTCAATCAGCCCCAGCATTTT.

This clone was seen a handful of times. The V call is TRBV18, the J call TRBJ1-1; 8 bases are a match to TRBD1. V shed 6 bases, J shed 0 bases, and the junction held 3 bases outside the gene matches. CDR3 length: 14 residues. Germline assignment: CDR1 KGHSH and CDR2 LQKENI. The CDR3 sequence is CASSRTGMNTEAFF. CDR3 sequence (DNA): TGTGCCAGCTCCAGGACAGGGATGAACACTGAAGCTTTCTTT.

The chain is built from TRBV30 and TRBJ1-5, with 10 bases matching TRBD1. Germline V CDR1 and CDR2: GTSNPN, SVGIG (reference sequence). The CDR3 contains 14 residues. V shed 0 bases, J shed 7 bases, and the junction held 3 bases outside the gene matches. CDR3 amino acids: CAWSVDRGRQPQHF. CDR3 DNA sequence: TGTGCCTGGAGTGTCGACAGGGGGCGGCAGCCCCAGCATTTT.

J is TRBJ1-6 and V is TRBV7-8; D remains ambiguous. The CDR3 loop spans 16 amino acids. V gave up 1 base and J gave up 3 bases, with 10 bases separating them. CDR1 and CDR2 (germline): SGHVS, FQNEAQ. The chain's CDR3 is CASSLVRGFYNSPLHF. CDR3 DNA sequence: TGTGCCAGCAGCTTAGTCCGGGGTTTCTATAATTCACCCCTCCACTTT.

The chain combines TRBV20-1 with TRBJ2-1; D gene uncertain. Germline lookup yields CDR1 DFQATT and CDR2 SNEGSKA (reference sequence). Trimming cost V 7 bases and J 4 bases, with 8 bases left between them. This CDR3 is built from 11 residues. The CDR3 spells CSVLPYNEQFF. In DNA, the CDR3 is TGCAGTGTACTGCCGTACAATGAGCAGTTCTTC.

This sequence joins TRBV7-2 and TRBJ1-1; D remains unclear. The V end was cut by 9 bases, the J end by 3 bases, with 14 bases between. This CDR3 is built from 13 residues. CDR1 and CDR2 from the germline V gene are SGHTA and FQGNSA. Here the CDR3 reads CARRGLVYTEAFF. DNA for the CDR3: TGTGCCAGGAGAGGGTTGGTGTACACTGAAGCTTTCTTT.

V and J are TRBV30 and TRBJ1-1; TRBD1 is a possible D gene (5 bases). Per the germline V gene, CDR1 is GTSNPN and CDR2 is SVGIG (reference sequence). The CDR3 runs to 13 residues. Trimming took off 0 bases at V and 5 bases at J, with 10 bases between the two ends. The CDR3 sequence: CAWSVRRGTEAFF. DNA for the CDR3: TGTGCCTGGAGTGTACGGAGGGGAACTGAAGCTTTCTTT. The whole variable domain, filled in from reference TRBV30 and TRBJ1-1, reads SQTIHQWPATLVQPVGSPLSLECTVEGTSNPNLYWYRQAAGRGLQLLFYSVGIGQISSEVPQNLSASRPQDRQFILSSKKLLLSDSGFYLCAWSVRRGTEAFFGQGTRLTVV.

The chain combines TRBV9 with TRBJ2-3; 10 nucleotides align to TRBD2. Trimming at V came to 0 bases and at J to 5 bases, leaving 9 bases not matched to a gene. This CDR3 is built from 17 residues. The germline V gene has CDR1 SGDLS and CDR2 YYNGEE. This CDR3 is CASSVAASGSGLDTQYF. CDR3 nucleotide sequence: TGTGCCAGCAGCGTAGCGGCTAGCGGGAGCGGTTTAGATACGCAGTATTTT.

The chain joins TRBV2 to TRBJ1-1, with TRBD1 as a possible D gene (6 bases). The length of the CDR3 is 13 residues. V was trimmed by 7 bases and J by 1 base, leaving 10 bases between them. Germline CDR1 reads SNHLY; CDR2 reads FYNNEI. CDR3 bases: TGTGCCAGCAAAGGGGGGGCGAACACTGAAGCTTTCTTT. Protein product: CASKGGANTEAFF. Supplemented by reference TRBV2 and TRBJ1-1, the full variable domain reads EPEVTQTPSHQVTQMGQEVILRCVPISNHLYFYWYRQILGQKVEFLVSFYNNEISEKSEIFDDQFSVERPDGSNFTLKIRSTKLEDSAMYFCASKGGANTEAFFGQGTRLTVV.

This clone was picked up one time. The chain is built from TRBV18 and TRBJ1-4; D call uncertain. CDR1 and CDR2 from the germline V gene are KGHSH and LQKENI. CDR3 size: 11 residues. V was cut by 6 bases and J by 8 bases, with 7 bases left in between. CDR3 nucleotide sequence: TGTGCCAGCTCCCCCGGGGAAAAACTGTTTTTT. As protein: CASSPGEKLFF. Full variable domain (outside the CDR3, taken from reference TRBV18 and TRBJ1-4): NAGVMQNPRHLVRRRGQEARLRCSPMKGHSHVYWYRQLPEEGLKFMVYLQKENIIDESGMPKERFSAEFPKEGPSILRIQQVVRGDSAAYFCASSPGEKLFFGSGTQLSVL.

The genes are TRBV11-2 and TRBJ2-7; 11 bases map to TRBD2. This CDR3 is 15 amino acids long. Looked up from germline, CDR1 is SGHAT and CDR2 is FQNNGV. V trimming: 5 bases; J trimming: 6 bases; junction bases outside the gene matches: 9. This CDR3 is CASSPSGLAGGEQYF. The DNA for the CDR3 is TGTGCCAGCAGCCCCTCGGGGCTAGCGGGAGGCGAGCAGTACTTC.

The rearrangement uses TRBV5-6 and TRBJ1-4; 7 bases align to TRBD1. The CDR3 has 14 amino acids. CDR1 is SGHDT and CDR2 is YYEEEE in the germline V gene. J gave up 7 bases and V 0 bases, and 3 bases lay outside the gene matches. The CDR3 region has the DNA TGTGCCAGCAGCTTGGACAGGGGTGGTGAAAAACTGTTTTTT. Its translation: CASSLDRGGEKLFF. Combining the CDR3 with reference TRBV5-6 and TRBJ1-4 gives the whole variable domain DAGVTQSPTHLIKTRGQQVTLRCSPKSGHDTVSWYQQALGQGPQFIFQYYEEEERQRGNFPDRFSGHQFPNYSSELNVNALLLGDSALYLCASSLDRGGEKLFFGSGTQLSVL.

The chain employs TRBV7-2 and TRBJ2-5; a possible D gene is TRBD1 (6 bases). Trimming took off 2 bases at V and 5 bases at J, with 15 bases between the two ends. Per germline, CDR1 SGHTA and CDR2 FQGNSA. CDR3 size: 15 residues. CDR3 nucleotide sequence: TGTGCCAGCAGCTTACAACAGGGTGTTACTGAGACCCAGTACTTC. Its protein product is CASSLQQGVTETQYF.

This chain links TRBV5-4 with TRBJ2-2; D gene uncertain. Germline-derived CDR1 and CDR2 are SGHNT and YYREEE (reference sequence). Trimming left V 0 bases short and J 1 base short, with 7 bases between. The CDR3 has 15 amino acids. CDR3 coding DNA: TGTGCCAGCAGCTTGGACAGCTTGAACACCGGGGAGCTGTTTTTT. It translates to CASSLDSLNTGELFF.

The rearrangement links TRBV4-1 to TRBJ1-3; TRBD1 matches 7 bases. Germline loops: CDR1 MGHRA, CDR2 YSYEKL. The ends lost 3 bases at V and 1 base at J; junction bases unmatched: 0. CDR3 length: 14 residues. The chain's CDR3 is CASSQDRSGNTIYF. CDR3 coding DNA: TGCGCCAGCAGCCAGGACAGGTCTGGAAACACCATATATTTT.

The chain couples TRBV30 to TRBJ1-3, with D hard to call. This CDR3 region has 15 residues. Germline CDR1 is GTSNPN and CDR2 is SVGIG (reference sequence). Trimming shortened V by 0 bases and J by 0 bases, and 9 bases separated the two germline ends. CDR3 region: CAWSVGRSSGNTIYF. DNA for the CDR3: TGTGCCTGGAGTGTTGGCAGGTCCTCTGGAAACACCATATATTTT.

CDR3 residues: CASSLTMDTEAFF. CDR3 DNA: TGTGCCAGCAGTTTGACAATGGACACTGAAGCTTTCTTT. The rearrangement links TRBV12-3 or TRBV12-4 to TRBJ1-1; D unresolved. The ends were cut back, 3 bases at V and 3 bases at J, with 8 bases in the middle. The CDR3 runs 13 residues.